This TCR beta chain was captured in a study of molecular identifiers for immune sequencing clone quantification. MiXCR, applied by TCRdb to the PCR reads, yields one record per CDR3 protein. The table includes about 510,000 distinct CDR3 sequences, around 23% detected once. The CDR3 covers 15 residues. Germline-derived CDR1 and CDR2 are MDHEN and SYDVKM. V lost 7 bases, J lost 2 bases, and 18 bases lay in between. A CD8+CD4-CCR7+CD45RA+ gate was used to sort naive CD8 T cells. This receptor was obtained from a human donor in good health. Some libraries in this study had Jurkat cell RNA spiked in. This chain joins TRBV28 and TRBJ2-7; D gene unclear. Sequenced input: naive CD8+ T cells from blood, with Jurkat cell RNA spiked in. Indicated subset: FACS-sorted CD8+CD4-CCR7+CD45RA+ naive T cells. The CDR3 DNA sequence: TGTGCCAGCACCACCAAGGGTGAGGTAACCTACGAGCAGTACTTC. Translated, it gives CASTTKGEVTYEQYF.